This entry describes one T cell receptor beta chain. This record belongs to a study of blood T cell repertoires in COVID-19. Produced via immunoSEQ multiplex PCR; TCRdb's table is partial and in-frame only. Seen here are about 200,000 clones, more than 75% observed once, and the top ten hold 4.5% to 7%. The CDR3 is 16 amino acids. Germline CDR1 and CDR2: SGHAT and FQNNGV. The V and J ends lost 4 bases and 4 bases, in that order; junction bases with no gene match: 4. Living in about 25 US areas, the participants were between roughly 18 and 90 years of age. Membership in each cohort depended on participant-reported clinical history.

The source is a man aged 40-49 years with acute COVID-19. The rearrangement links TRBV11-2 to TRBJ2-3, with 14 bases aligning to TRBD2. Input material: PBMCs or T cells enriched from blood (not recorded which). The CDR3 DNA reads as TGTGCCAGCAGCTGGACTAGCGGGAGGTGGGCAGATACGCAGTATTTT. Encoded protein: CASSWTSGRWADTQYF.